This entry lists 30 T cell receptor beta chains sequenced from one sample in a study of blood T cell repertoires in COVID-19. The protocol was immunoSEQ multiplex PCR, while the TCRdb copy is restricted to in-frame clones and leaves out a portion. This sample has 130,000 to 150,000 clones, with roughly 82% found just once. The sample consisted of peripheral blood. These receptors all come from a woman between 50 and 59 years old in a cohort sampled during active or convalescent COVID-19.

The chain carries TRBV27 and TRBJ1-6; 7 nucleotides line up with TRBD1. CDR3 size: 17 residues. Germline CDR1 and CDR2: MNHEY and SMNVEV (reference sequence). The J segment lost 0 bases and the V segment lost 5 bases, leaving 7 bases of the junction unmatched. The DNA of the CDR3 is TGTGCCAGCAGTATAAAGACAGGGAGCTCCTATAATTCACCCCTCCACTTT. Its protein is CASSIKTGSSYNSPLHF.

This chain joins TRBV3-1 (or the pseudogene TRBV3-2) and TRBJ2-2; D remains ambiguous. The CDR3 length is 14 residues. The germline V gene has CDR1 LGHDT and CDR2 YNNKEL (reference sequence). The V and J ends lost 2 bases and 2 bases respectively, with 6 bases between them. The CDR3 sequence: CASSQQTNTGELFF. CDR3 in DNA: TGTGCCAGCAGCCAACAGACAAACACCGGGGAGCTGTTTTTT.

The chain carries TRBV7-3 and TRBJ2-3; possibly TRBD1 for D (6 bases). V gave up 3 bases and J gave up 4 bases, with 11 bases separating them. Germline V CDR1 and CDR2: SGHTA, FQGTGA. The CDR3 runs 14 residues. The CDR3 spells CASSFTGSPDTQYF. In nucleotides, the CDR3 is TGTGCCAGCAGCTTCACAGGGTCTCCAGATACGCAGTATTTT.

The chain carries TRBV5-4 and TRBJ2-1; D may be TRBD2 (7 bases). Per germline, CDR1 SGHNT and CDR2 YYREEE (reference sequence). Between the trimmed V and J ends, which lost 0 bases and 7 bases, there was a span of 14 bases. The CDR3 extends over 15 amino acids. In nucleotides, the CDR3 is TGTGCCAGCAGCTTGGCCACGGGGGGCAAGAATGAGCAGTTCTTC. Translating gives CASSLATGGKNEQFF.

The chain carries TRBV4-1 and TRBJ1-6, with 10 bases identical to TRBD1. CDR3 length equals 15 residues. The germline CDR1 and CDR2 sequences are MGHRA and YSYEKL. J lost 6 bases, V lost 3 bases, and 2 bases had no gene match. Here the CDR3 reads CASSHRDRGNSPLHF. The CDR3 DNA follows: TGCGCCAGCAGCCACCGGGACAGGGGTAATTCACCCCTCCACTTT.

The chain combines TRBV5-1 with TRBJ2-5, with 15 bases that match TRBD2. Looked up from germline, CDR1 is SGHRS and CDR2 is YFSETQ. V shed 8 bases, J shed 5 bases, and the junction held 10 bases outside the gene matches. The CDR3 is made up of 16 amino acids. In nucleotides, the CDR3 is TGCGCCAGTCGACTAAGGACTAGCGGGGGGGAGGAGACCCAGTACTTC. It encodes CASRLRTSGGEETQYF.

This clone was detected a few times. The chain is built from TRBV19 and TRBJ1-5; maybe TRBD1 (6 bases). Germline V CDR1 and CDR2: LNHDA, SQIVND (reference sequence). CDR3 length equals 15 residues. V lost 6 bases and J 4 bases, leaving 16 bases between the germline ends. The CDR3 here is CASRPVAGANQPQHF. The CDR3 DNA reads TGTGCCAGTAGGCCTGTGGCAGGGGCAAATCAGCCCCAGCATTTT.

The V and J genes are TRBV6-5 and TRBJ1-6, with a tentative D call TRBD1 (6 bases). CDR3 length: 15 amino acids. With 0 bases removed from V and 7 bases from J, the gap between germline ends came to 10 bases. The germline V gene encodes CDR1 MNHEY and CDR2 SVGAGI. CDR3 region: CASSYSRTGNSPLHF. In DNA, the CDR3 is TGTGCCAGCAGTTACTCGAGAACAGGGAATTCACCCCTCCACTTT.

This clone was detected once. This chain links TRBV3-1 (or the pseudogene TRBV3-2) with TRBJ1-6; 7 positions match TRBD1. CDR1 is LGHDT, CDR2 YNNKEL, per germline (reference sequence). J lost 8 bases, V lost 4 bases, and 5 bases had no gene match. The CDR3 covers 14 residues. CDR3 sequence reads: CASSPNTGDSPLHF. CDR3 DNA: TGTGCCAGCAGCCCTAACACAGGGGATTCACCCCTCCACTTT.

The CDR3 spells CASSLADTTEAFF. In nucleotides, the CDR3 is TGTGCCAGCAGCTTAGCGGACACGACTGAAGCTTTCTTT. V gene TRBV11-3 combines with J gene TRBJ1-1; tentative D call: TRBD1 (5 bases). V lost 1 base to trimming and J lost 5 bases, with 8 bases between them. The CDR3 spans 13 residues. Germline V gene data show CDR1 as SGHNT and CDR2 as YENEEA.

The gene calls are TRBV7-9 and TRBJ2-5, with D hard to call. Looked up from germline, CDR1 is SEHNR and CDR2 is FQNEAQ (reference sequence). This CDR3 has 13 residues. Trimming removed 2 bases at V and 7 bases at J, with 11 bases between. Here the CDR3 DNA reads TGTGCCAGCAGCTTATCAGGATCGTGGACCCAGTACTTC. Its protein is CASSLSGSWTQYF.

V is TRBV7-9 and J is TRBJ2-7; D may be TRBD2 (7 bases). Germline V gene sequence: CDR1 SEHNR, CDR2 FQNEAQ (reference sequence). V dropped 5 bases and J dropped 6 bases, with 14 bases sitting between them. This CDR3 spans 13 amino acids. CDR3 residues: CASSPRGAGEQYF. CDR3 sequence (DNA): TGTGCCAGCAGCCCCCGGGGGGCGGGCGAGCAGTACTTC.

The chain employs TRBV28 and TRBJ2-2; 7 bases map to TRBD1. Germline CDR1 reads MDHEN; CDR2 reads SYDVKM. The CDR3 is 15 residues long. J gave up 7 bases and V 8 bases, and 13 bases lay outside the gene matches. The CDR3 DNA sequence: TGTGCCAGCGCGTCCGGGACAGCTGGTAGCGGGGAGCTGTTTTTT. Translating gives CASASGTAGSGELFF.

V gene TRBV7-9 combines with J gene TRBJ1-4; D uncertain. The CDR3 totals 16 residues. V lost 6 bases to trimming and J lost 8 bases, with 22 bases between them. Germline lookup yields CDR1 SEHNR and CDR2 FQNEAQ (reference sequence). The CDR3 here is CASSNRPGSPWEKLFF. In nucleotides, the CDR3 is TGTGCCAGCAGTAATCGACCGGGTTCTCCCTGGGAAAAACTGTTTTTT.

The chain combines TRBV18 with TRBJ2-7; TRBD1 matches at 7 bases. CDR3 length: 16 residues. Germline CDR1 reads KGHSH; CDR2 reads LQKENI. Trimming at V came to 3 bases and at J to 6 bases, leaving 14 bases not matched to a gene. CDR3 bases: TGTGCCAGCTCACCGTTGGGGACAGCCAAAGAGGGCGAGCAGTACTTC. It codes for CASSPLGTAKEGEQYF.

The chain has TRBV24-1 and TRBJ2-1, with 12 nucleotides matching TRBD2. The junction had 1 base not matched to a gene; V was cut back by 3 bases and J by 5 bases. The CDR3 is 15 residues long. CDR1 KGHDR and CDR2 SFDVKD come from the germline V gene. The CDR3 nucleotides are TGTGCCACCAGTGATCGGACTAGCGGGGACAATGAGCAGTTCTTC. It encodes CATSDRTSGDNEQFF.

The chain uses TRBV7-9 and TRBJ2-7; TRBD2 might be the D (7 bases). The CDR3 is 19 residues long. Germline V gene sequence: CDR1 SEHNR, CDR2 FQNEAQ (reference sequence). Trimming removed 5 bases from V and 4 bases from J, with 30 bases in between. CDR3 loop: CASSPPLLPFRGGRYEQYF. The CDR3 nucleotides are TGTGCCAGCAGCCCCCCACTTCTTCCGTTTAGGGGGGGGCGGTACGAGCAGTACTTC. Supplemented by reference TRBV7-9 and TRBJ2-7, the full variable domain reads DTGVSQNPRHKITKRGQNVTFRCDPISEHNRLYWYRQTLGQGPEFLTYFQNEAQLEKSRLLSDRFSAERPKGSFSTLEIQRTEQGDSAMYLCASSPPLLPFRGGRYEQYFGPGTRLTVT.

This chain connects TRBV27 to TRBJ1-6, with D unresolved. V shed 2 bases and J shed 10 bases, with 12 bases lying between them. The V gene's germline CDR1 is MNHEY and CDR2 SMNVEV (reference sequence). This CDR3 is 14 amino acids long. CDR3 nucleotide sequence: TGTGCCAGCAGTTTAGTGGGTGGGGAGTCACCCCTCCACTTT. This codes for CASSLVGGESPLHF.

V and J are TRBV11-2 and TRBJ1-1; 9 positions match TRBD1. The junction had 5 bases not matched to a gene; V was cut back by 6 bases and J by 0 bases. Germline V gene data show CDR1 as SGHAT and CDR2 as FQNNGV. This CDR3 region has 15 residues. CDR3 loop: CASSSRQGVNTEAFF. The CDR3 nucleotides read TGTGCCAGCAGTTCCCGACAGGGGGTGAACACTGAAGCTTTCTTT.

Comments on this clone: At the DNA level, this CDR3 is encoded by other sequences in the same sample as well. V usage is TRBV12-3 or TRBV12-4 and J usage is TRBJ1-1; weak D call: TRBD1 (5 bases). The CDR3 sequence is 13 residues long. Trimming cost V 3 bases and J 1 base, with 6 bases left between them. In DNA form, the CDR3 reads TGTGCCAGCAGTTTGGGGGGGAACACTGAAGCTTTCTTT. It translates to CASSLGGNTEAFF.

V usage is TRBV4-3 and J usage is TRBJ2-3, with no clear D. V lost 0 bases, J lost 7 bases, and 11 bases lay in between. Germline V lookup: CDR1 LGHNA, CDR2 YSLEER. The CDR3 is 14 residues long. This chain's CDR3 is CASSQETVVNTQYF. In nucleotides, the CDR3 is TGCGCCAGCAGCCAAGAAACAGTGGTAAATACGCAGTATTTT.

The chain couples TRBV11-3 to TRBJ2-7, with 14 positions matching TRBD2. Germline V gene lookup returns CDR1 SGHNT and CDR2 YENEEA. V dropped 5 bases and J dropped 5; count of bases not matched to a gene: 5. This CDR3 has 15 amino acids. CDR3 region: CASSQTSGGAHEQYF. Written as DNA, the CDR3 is TGTGCCAGCAGCCAGACTAGCGGGGGGGCCCACGAGCAGTACTTC. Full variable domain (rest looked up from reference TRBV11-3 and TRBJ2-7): EAGVVQSPRYKIIEKKQPVAFWCNPISGHNTLYWYLQNLGQGPELLIRYENEEAVDDSQLPKDRFSAERLKGVDSTLKIQPAELGDSAVYLCASSQTSGGAHEQYFGPGTRLTVT.

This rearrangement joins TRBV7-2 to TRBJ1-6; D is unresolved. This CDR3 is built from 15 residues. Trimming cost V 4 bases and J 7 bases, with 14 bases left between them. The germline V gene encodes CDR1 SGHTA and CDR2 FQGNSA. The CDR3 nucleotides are TGTGCCAGCAGCTCTGGGATCGGGAGAAATTCACCCCTCCACTTT. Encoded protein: CASSSGIGRNSPLHF. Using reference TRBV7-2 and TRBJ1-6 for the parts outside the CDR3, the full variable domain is GAGVSQSPSNKVTEKGKDVELRCDPISGHTALYWYRQSLGQGLEFLIYFQGNSAPDKSGLPSDRFSAERTGGSVSTLTIQRTQQEDSAVYLCASSSGIGRNSPLHFGNGTRLTVT.

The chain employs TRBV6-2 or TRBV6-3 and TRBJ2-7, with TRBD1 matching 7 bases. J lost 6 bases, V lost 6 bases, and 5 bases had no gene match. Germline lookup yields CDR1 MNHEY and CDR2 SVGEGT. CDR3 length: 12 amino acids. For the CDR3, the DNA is TGTGCCAGCAGCATTAGGACAGGCGAGCAGTACTTC. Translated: CASSIRTGEQYF.

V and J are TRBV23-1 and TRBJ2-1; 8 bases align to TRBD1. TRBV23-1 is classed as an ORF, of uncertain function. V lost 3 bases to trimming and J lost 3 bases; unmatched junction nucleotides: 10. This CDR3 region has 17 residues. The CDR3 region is CASSHHGQGSFYNEQFF. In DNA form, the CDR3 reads TGCGCCAGCAGTCACCATGGACAGGGTAGTTTCTACAATGAGCAGTTCTTC.

The CDR3 bases are TGTGCCAGCAGGGAATACGGACAGGTCGCCGGGGCCAACGTCCTGACTTTC. It encodes CASREYGQVAGANVLTF. V gene TRBV6-1 combines with J gene TRBJ2-6; 7 positions match TRBD1. Germline V gives CDR1 MNHNS, CDR2 SASEGT. The CDR3 contains 17 residues. Unmatched junction bases numbered 12, after V lost 6 bases and J lost 4 bases.

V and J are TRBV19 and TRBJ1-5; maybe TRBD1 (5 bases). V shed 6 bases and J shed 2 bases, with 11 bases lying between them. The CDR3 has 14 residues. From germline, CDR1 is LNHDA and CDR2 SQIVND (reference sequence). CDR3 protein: CASSPARGNQPQHF. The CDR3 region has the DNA TGTGCCAGTAGCCCCGCCAGGGGCAATCAGCCCCAGCATTTT.

This CDR3 is CASSFGLDYGYTF. The CDR3 region has the DNA TGTGCCAGCAGCTTCGGGTTGGACTATGGCTACACCTTC. V gene TRBV11-2 combines with J gene TRBJ1-2; D not resolved. This CDR3 region has 13 residues. Germline CDR1 and CDR2: SGHAT and FQNNGV. Trimming stripped 3 bases from V and 3 bases from J, with 8 bases between.

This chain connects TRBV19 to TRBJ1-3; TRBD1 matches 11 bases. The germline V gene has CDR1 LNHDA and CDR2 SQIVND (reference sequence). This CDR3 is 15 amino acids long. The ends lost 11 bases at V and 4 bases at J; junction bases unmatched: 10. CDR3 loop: CACLDRGLSGNTIYF. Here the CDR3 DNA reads TGTGCCTGCTTGGACAGGGGGCTTTCGGGAAACACCATATATTTT.

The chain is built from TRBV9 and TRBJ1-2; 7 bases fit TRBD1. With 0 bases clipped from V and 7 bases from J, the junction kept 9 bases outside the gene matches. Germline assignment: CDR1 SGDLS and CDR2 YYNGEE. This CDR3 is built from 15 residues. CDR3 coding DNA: TGTGCCAGCAGCGTAGGTATATTACAGGGGACTGGCTACACCTTC. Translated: CASSVGILQGTGYTF.